This T cell receptor (beta chain) appears in the sequencing data of a study of T cells in Graves' hyperthyroidism and ophthalmopathy. Looked up from germline, CDR1 is ENHRY and CDR2 is SYGVKD. CDR3 size: 13 residues. The J segment lost 8 bases and the V segment lost 4 bases, leaving 7 bases of the junction unmatched. The investigators amplified TCR beta CDR3 regions from RNA transcripts. An initial round of RT-PCR targeting the TCR CDR3 relied on the HTBI primer set. In TCRdb, the multiplex PCR reads were re-called with MiXCR into one record per CDR3 protein. The repertoire holds around 620,000 distinct CDR3 sequences, with more than 45% as singletons. On this clonotype: As yet, its antigen is unknown.

General study results and limits: A model of 13 V-J features distinguished ophthalmopathy from stable hyperthyroidism.

The chain links TRBV10-3 to TRBJ1-1, with TRBD1 matching over 7 bases. This sequence was found in an adult woman with Graves' disease, either hyperthyroidism or ophthalmopathy (not recorded which). Sequencing input: peripheral blood or thyroid tissue (not recorded which). The CDR3 sequence: CAISGWDSREAFF. The CDR3 DNA reads as TGTGCCATCAGTGGGTGGGACAGCCGGGAAGCTTTCTTT.